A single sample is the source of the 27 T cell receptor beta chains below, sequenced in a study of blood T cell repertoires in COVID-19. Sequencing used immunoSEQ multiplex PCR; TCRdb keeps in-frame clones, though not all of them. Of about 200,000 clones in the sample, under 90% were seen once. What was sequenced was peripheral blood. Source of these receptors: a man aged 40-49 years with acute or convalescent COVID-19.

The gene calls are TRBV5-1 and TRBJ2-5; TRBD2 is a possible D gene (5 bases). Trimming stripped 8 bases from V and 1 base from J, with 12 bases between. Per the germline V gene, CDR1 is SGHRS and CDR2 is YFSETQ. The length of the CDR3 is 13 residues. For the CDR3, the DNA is TGCGCCAGTTCGCTAGCATTCCAAGAGACCCAGTACTTC. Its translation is CASSLAFQETQYF.

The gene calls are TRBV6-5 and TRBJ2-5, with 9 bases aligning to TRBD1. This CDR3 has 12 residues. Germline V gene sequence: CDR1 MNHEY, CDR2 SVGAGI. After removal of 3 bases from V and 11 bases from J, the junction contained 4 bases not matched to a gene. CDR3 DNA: TGTGCCAGCAGTTATGGGGGGACAGGGCAGTACTTC. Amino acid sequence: CASSYGGTGQYF.

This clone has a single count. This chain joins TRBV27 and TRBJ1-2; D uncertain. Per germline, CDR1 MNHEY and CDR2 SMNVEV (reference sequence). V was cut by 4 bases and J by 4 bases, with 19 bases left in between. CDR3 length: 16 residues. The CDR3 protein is CASSSEVGRALYGYTF. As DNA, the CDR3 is TGTGCCAGCAGTTCTGAGGTTGGTAGAGCTCTCTATGGCTACACCTTC.

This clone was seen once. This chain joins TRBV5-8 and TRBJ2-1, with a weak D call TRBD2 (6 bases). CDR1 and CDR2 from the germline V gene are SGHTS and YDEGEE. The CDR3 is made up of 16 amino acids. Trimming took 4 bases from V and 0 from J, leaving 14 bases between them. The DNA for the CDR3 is TGTGCCAGCAGCGGGCTGACTAGTAGCTCCTACAATGAGCAGTTCTTC. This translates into CASSGLTSSSYNEQFF.

Here the CDR3 reads CASSRAGGSQETQYF. CDR3 in DNA: TGTGCCAGCAGCCGCGCAGGGGGGTCACAAGAGACCCAGTACTTC. This rearrangement joins TRBV7-3 to TRBJ2-5; a possible D gene is TRBD1 (7 bases). Germline CDR1 and CDR2: SGHTA and FQGTGA. The CDR3 runs to 15 residues. Trimming left V 5 bases short and J 2 bases short, with 15 bases between.

Here the CDR3 DNA reads TGTGCCAGCAGTTACTCGATCGGGACAGTTGTTCAAGAGACCCAGTACTTC. Amino acids: CASSYSIGTVVQETQYF. The chain carries TRBV6-2 or TRBV6-3 and TRBJ2-5, with 7 bases lining up with TRBD1. Germline CDR1 is MNHEY and CDR2 is SVGEGT. This CDR3 comprises 17 residues. V lost 0 bases to trimming and J lost 2 bases; unmatched junction nucleotides: 9.

The CDR3 region has the DNA TGTGCCAGCAGCCGGTTAGCGGGGGGGACCGATACGCAGTATTTT. Translation: CASSRLAGGTDTQYF. This chain links TRBV3-1 (or the pseudogene TRBV3-2) with TRBJ2-3; TRBD2 aligns across 11 bases. Germline CDR1 is LGHDT and CDR2 is YNNKEL (reference sequence). This CDR3 spans 15 amino acids. J lost 6 bases, V lost 4 bases, and 6 bases had no gene match.

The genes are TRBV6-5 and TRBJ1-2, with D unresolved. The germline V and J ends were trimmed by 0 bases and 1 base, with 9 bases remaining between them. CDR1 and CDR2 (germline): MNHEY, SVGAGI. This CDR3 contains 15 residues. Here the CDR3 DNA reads TGTGCCAGCAGTTACTCCAGAATCCTTAACTATGGCTACACCTTC. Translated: CASSYSRILNYGYTF.

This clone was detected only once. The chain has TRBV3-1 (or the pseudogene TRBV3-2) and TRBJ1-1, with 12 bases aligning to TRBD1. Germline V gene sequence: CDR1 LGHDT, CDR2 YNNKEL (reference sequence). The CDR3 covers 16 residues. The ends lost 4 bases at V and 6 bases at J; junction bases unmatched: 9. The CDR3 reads CASSLRDRGPSSEAFF. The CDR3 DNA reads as TGTGCCAGCAGCCTGCGGGACAGGGGGCCCTCCTCTGAAGCTTTCTTT.

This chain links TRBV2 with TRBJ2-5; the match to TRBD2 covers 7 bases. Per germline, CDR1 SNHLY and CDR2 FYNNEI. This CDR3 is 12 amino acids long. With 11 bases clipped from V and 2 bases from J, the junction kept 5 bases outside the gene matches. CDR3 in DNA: TGTGCCTGGGGACTATCTCAAGAGACCCAGTACTTC. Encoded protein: CAWGLSQETQYF.

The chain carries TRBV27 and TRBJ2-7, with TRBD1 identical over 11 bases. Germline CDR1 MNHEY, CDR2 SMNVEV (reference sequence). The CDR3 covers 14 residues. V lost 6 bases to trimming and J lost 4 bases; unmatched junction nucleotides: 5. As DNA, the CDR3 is TGTGCCAGCAGGGGGGACAGGGGGTTTTACGAGCAGTACTTC. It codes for CASRGDRGFYEQYF.

In DNA form, the CDR3 reads TGCGCCAGCAGCTTTGGACTAGCGGGGCTGTACCAAGAGACCCAGTACTTC. The encoded protein is CASSFGLAGLYQETQYF. The chain links TRBV5-1 to TRBJ2-5, with 12 bases lining up with TRBD2. The CDR3 has 17 residues. Trimming at V came to 2 bases and at J to 0 bases, leaving 5 bases not matched to a gene. Germline V CDR1 and CDR2: SGHRS, YFSETQ.

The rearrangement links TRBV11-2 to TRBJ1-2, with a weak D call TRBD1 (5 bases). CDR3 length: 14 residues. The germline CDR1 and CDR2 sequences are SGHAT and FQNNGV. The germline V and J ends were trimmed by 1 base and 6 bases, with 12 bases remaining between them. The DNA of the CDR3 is TGTGCCAGCAGCTTAGGTGTCCAGGGCCATGGCTACACCTTC. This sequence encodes CASSLGVQGHGYTF.

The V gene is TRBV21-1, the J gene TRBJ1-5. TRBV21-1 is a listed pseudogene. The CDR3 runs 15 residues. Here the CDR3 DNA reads TGTGCCAGGACGGGGAGGGGACCAAGCAATCAGCCCCAGCATTTT. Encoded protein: CARTGRGPSNQPQHF.

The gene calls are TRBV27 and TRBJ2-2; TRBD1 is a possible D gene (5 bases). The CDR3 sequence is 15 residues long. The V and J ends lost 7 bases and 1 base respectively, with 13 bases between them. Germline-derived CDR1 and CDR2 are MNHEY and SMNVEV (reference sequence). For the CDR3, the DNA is TGTGCCAGCACCCGGAAGGGGCGGAACACCGGGGAGCTGTTTTTT. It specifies CASTRKGRNTGELFF.

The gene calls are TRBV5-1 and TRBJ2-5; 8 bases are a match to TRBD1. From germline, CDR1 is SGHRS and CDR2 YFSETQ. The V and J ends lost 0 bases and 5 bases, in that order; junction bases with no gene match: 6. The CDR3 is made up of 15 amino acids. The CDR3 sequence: CASSLGGQGSETQYF. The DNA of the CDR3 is TGCGCCAGCAGCTTGGGAGGACAGGGAAGTGAGACCCAGTACTTC.

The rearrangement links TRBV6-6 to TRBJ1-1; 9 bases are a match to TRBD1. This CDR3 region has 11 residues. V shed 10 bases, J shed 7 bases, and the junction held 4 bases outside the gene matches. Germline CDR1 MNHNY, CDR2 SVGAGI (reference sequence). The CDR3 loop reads CAIGQGIEAFF. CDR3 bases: TGTGCCATAGGACAGGGGATTGAAGCTTTCTTT.

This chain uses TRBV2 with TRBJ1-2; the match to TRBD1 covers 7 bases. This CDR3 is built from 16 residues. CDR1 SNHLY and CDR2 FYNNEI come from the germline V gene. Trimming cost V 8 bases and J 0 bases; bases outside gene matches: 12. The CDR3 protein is CASSQGGRSSNYGYTF. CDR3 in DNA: TGTGCCAGCTCTCAAGGGGGCCGATCTTCTAACTATGGCTACACCTTC. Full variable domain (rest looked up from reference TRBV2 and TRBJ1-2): EPEVTQTPSHQVTQMGQEVILRCVPISNHLYFYWYRQILGQKVEFLVSFYNNEISEKSEIFDDQFSVERPDGSNFTLKIRSTKLEDSAMYFCASSQGGRSSNYGYTFGSGTRLTVV.

CDR3 sequence reads: CASSKQMGQGALYEQYF. CDR3 DNA: TGTGCCAGCAGCAAACAGATGGGACAGGGGGCCCTCTACGAGCAGTACTTC. The J gene is TRBJ2-7, the V gene TRBV9, with TRBD1 matching over 12 bases. V was clipped by 4 bases and J by 3 bases; unmatched bases: 11. The CDR3 runs to 17 residues. Germline V gives CDR1 SGDLS, CDR2 YYNGEE.

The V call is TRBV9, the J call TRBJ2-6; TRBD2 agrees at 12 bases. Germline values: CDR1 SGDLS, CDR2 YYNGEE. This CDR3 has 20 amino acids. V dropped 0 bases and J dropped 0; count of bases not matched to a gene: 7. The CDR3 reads CASSVVLAGGNSSGANVLTF. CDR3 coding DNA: TGTGCCAGCAGCGTAGTACTAGCGGGGGGAAACAGCTCTGGGGCCAACGTCCTGACTTTC. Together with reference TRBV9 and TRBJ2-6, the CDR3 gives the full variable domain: DSGVTQTPKHLITATGQRVTLRCSPRSGDLSVYWYQQSLDQGLQFLIQYYNGEERAKGNILERFSAQQFPDLHSELNLSSLELGDSALYFCASSVVLAGGNSSGANVLTFGAGSRLTVL.

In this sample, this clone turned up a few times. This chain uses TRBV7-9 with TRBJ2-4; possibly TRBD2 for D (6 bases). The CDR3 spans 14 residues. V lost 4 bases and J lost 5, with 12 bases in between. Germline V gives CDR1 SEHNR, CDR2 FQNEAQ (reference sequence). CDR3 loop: CASSWRDFQNIQYF. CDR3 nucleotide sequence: TGTGCCAGCAGCTGGAGGGACTTCCAAAACATTCAGTACTTC.

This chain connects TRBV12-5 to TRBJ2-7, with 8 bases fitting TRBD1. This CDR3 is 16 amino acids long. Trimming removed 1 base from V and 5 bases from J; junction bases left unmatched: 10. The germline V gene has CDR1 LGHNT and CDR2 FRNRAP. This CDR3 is CASGLGGQGYLHEQYF. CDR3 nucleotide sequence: TGTGCTAGTGGTTTGGGAGGACAGGGATATCTTCACGAGCAGTACTTC.

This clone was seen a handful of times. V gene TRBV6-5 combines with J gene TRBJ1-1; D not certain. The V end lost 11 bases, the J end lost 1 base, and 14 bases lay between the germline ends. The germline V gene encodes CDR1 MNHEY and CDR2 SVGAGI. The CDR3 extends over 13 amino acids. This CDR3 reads CASGRLGNTEAFF. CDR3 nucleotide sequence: TGTGCCTCCGGGAGGCTCGGGAACACTGAAGCTTTCTTT.

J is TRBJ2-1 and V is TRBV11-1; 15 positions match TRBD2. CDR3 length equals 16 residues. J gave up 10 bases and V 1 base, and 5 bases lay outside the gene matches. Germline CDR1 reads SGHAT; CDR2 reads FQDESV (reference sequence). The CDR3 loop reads CASSLGTSGGAGEQFF. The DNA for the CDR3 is TGTGCCAGCAGCTTAGGGACTAGCGGGGGGGCTGGGGAGCAGTTCTTC. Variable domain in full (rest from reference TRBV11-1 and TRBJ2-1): EAEVAQSPRYKITEKSQAVAFWCDPISGHATLYWYRQILGQGPELLVQFQDESVVDDSQLPKDRFSAERLKGVDSTLKIQPAELGDSAMYLCASSLGTSGGAGEQFFGPGTRLTVL.

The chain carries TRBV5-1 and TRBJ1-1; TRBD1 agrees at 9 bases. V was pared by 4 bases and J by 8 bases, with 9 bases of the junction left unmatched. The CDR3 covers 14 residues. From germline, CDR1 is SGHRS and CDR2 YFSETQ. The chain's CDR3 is CASSATGTGREAFF. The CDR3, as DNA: TGCGCCAGCAGCGCGACCGGGACAGGGAGAGAAGCTTTCTTT.

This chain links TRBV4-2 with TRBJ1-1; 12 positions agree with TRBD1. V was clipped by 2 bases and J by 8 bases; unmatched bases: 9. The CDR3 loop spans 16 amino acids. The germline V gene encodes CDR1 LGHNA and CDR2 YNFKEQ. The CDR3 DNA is TGTGCCAGCAGCCAAAACCCGGGACAGGGGGCTTGGGAAGCTTTCTTT. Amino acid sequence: CASSQNPGQGAWEAFF.

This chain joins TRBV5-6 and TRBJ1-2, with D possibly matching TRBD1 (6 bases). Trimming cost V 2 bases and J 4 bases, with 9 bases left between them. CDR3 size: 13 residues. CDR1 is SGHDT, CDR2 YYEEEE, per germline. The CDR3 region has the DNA TGTGCCAGCAGCTTTAAACAGGGCTATGGCTACACCTTC. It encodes CASSFKQGYGYTF.